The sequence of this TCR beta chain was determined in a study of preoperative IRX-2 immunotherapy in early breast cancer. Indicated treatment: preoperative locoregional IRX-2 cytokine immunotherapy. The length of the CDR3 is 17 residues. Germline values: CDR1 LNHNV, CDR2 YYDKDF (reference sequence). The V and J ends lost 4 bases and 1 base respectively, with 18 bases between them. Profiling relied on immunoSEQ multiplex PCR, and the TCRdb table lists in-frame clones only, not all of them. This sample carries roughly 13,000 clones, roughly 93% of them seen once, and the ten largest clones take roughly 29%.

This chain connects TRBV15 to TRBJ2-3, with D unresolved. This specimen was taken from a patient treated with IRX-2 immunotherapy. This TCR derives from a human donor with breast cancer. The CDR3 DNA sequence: TGTGCCACCAGCAAAGTAAACATTGCAGCTGGCACAGATACGCAGTATTTT. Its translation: CATSKVNIAAGTDTQYF.